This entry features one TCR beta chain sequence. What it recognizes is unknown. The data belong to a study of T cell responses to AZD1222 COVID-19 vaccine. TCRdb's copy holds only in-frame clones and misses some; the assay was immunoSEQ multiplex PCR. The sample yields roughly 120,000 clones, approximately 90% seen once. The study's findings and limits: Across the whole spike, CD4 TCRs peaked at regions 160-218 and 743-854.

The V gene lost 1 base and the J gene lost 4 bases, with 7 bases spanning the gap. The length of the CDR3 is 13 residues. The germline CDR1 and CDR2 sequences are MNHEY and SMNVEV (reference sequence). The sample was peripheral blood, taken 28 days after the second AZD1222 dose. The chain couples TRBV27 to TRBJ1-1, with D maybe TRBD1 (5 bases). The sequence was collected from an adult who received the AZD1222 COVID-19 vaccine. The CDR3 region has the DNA TGTGCCAGCAGTTTATTGGGGGGCACTGAAGCTTTCTTT. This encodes CASSLLGGTEAFF.